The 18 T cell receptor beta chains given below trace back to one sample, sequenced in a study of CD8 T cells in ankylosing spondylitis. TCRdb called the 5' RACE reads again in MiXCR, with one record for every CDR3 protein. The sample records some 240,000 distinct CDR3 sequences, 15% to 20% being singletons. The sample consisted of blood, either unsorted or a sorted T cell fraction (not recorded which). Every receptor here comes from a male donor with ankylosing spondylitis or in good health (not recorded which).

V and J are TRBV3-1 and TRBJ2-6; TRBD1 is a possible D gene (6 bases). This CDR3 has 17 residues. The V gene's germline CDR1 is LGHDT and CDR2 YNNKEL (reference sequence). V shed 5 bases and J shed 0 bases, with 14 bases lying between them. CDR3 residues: CASSKQDSYSGANVLTF. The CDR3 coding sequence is TGTGCCAGCAGCAAACAGGACAGCTACTCTGGGGCCAACGTCCTGACTTTC.

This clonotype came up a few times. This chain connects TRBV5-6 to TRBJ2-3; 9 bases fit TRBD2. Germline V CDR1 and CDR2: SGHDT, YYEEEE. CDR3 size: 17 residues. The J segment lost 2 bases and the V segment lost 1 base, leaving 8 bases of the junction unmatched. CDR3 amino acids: CASSLPRGGEFTDTQYF. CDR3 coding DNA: TGTGCCAGCAGCTTGCCGCGGGGGGGGGAGTTCACAGATACGCAGTATTTT.

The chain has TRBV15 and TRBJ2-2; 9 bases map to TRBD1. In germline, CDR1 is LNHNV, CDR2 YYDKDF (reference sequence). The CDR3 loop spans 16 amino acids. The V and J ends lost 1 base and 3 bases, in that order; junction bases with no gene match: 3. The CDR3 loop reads CATSRVGTGHTGELFF. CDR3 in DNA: TGTGCCACCAGCAGAGTTGGGACAGGGCACACCGGGGAGCTGTTTTTT. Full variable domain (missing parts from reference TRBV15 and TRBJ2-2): DAMVIQNPRYQVTQFGKPVTLSCSQTLNHNVMYWYQQKSSQAPKLLFHYYDKDFNNEADTPDNFQSRRPNTSFCFLDIRSPGLGDTAMYLCATSRVGTGHTGELFFGEGSRLTVL.

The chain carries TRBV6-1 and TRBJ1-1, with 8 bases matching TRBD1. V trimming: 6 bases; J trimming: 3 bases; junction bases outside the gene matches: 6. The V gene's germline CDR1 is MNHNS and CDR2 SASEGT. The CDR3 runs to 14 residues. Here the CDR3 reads CASRVDRGHTEAFF. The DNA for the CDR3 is TGTGCCAGCAGAGTTGACAGGGGCCACACTGAAGCTTTCTTT.

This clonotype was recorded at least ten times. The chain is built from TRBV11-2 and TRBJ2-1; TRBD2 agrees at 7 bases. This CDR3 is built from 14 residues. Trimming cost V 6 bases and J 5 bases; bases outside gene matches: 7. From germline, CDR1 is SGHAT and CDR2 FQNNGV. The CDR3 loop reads CASRYFGGNNEQFF. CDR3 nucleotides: TGTGCCAGCAGATATTTCGGGGGGAACAATGAGCAGTTCTTC.

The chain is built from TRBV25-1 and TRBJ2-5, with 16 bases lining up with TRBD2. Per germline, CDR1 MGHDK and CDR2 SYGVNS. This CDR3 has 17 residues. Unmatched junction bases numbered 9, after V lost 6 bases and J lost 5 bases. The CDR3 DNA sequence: TGTGCCAGCAGGGACAGGGGACTAGCGGGAGGGTCGGAGACCCAGTACTTC. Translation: CASRDRGLAGGSETQYF. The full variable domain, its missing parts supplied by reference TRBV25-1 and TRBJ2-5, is EADIYQTPRYLVIGTGKKITLECSQTMGHDKMYWYQQDPGMELHLIHYSYGVNSTEKGDLSSESTVSRIRTEHFPLTLESARPSHTSQYLCASRDRGLAGGSETQYFGPGTRLLVL.

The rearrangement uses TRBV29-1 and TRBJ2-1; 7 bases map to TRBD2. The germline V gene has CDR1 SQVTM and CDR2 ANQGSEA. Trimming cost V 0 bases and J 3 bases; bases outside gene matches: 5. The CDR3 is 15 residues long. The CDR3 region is CSVEDVGGSYNEQFF. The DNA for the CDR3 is TGCAGCGTTGAAGATGTGGGGGGGAGCTACAATGAGCAGTTCTTC.

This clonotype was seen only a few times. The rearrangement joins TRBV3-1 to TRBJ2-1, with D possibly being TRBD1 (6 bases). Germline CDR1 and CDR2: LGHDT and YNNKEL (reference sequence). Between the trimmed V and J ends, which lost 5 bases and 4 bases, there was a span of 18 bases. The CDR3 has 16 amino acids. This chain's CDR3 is CASSFRDTTIYNEQFF. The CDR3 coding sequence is TGTGCCAGCAGCTTCCGGGACACGACCATATACAATGAGCAGTTCTTC.

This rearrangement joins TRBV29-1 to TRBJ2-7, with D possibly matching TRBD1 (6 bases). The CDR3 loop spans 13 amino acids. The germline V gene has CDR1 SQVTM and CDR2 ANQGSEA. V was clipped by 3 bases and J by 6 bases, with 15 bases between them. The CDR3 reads CSVEFGGLGEQYF. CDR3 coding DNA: TGCAGCGTTGAGTTTGGGGGCTTGGGCGAGCAGTACTTC.

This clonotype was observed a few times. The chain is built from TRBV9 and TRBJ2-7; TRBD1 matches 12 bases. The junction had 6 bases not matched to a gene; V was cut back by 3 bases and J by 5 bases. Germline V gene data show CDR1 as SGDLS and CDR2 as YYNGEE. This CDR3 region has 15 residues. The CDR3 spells CASSAGDRGHHEQYF. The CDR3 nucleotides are TGTGCCAGCAGCGCAGGGGACAGGGGGCATCACGAGCAGTACTTC. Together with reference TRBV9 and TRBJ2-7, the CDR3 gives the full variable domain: DSGVTQTPKHLITATGQRVTLRCSPRSGDLSVYWYQQSLDQGLQFLIQYYNGEERAKGNILERFSAQQFPDLHSELNLSSLELGDSALYFCASSAGDRGHHEQYFGPGTRLTVT.

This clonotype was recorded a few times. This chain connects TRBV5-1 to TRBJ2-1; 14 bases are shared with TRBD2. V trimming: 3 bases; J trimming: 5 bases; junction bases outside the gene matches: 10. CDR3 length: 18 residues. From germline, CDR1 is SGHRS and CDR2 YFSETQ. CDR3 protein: CASSSRGLAGVSDNEQFF. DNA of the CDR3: TGCGCCAGCAGCTCCCGGGGACTAGCGGGAGTATCTGACAATGAGCAGTTCTTC.

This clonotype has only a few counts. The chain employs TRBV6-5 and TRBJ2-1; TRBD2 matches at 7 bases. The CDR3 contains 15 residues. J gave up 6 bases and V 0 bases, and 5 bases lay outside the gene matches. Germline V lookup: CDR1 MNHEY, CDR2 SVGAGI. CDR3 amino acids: CASSYSPERGNEQFF. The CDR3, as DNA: TGTGCCAGCAGTTACTCTCCAGAGCGGGGCAATGAGCAGTTCTTC.

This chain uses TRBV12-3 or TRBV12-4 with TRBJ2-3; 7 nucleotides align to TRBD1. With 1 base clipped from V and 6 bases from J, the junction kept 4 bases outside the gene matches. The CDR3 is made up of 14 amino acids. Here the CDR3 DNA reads TGTGCCAGCAGTTTAGGGACAGGTCCCGATACGCAGTATTTT. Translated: CASSLGTGPDTQYF.

This CDR3 reads CASSFSGGKVGAKTQYF. CDR3 DNA sequence: TGTGCCAGCAGTTTTTCGGGGGGCAAGGTGGGGGCAAAGACCCAGTACTTC. The rearrangement joins TRBV27 to TRBJ2-5, with D possibly TRBD2 on 7 matching bases. Germline V gene data show CDR1 as MNHEY and CDR2 as SMNVEV (reference sequence). With 3 bases removed from V and 6 bases from J, the gap between germline ends came to 23 bases. The CDR3 is 17 residues long.

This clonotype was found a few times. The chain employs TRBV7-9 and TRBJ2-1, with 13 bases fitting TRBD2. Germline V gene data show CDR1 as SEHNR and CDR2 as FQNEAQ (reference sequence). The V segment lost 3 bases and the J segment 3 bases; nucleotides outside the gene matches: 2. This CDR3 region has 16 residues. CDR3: CASSFGTSGIYNEQFF. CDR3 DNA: TGTGCCAGCAGCTTCGGGACTAGCGGGATCTACAATGAGCAGTTCTTC.

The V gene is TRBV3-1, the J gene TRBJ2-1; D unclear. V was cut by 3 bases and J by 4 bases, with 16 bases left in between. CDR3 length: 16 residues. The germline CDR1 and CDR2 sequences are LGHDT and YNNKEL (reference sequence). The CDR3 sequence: CASSQRSQAPYNEQFF. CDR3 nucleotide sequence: TGTGCCAGCAGCCAGCGGAGCCAGGCGCCTTACAATGAGCAGTTCTTC.

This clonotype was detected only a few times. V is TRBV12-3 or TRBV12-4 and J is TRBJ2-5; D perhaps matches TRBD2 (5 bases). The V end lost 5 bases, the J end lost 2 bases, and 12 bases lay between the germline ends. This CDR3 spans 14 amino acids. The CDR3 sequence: CASSLLGWQETQYF. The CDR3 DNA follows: TGTGCCAGCAGTCTACTAGGGTGGCAAGAGACCCAGTACTTC.

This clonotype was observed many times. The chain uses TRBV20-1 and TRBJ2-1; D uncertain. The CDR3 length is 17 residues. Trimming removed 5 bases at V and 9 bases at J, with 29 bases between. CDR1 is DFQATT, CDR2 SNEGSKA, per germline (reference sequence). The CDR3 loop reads CSALKDGENPWSSEQFF. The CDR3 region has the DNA TGCAGTGCTCTCAAAGATGGCGAAAATCCATGGTCGAGTGAGCAGTTCTTC.